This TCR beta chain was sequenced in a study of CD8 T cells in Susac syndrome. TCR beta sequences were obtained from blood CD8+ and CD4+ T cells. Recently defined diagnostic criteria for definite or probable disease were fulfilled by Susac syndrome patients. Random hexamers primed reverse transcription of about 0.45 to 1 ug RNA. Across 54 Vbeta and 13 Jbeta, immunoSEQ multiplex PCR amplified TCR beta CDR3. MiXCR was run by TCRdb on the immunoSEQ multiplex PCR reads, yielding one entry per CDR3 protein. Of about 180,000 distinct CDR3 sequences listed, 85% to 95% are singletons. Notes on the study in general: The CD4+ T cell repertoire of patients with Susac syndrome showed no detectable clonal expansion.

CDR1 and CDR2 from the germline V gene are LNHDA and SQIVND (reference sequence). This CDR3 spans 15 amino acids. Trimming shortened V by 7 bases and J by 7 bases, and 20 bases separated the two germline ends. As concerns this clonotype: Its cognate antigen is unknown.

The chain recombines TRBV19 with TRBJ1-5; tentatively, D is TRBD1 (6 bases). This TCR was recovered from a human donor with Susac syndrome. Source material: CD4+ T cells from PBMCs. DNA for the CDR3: TGTGCCAGTACCCCAGATGGGGGGCGCGGGCAGCCCCAGCATTTT. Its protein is CASTPDGGRGQPQHF.